This TCR beta chain was recorded in a study of T cells in Graves' hyperthyroidism and ophthalmopathy. Remarks on this clonotype: Mismatch with germline at one junction end may stem from a read error.

The CDR3 is 14 amino acids. The germline CDR1 and CDR2 sequences are MNHEY and SVGEGT. Amplification of TCR beta CDR3 regions was performed using RNA transcripts as template. When the TCR CDR3 underwent first-round RT-PCR, the HTBI primer set was used. TCRdb analysed the multiplex PCR reads with MiXCR anew, one entry per CDR3 protein. The data contain about 520,000 distinct CDR3 sequences, approximately 25% of them singletons. The sequencing input was blood. The source of this sequence is a woman aged 25 to 39 with Graves' ophthalmopathy. This rearrangement joins TRBV6-2 or TRBV6-3 to TRBJ2-5, with D possibly called TRBD1 or TRBD2 (5 bases each). The CDR3: CASSRDGRQGTQYF. In DNA form, the CDR3 reads TGTGCCAGCAGTCGGGACGGGCGACAAGGGACCCAGTACTTC.